The 32 T cell receptor beta chains below all came from one sample that was sequenced in a study of type 1 and type 2 diabetes patients. Amplification started from genomic DNA. Amplification of the beta chain CDR3 used 30 forward and 13 reverse multiplex primers. TCRdb recomputed calls from the multiplex PCR reads with MiXCR, one row per CDR3 protein. The sample holds under 300,000 distinct CDR3 sequences, more than 40% seen once. Sequencing was carried out using peripheral blood mononuclear cells (PBMCs). These receptors were collected from a young man with type 2 diabetes.

This chain joins TRBV5-1 and TRBJ2-6, with D uncertain. V lost 2 bases, J lost 1 base, and 13 bases lay in between. The germline V gene has CDR1 SGHRS and CDR2 YFSETQ. The CDR3 spans 17 residues. CDR3 residues: CASSFKGSGSGANVLTF. Written as DNA, the CDR3 is TGCGCCAGCAGCTTTAAAGGATCGGGTTCTGGGGCCAACGTCCTGACTTTC.

The rearrangement joins TRBV19 to TRBJ1-1; 8 nucleotides agree with TRBD1. The CDR3 loop spans 13 amino acids. The germline CDR1 and CDR2 sequences are LNHDA and SQIVND (reference sequence). V lost 2 bases to trimming and J lost 4 bases; unmatched junction nucleotides: 0. Written as DNA, the CDR3 is TGTGCCAGTAGTATAACAGGGGGCACTGAAGCTTTCTTT. Encoded protein: CASSITGGTEAFF.

J is TRBJ2-5 and V is TRBV2; 7 nucleotides agree with TRBD1. This CDR3 contains 19 residues. The V segment lost 7 bases and the J segment 3 bases; nucleotides outside the gene matches: 23. Germline V lookup: CDR1 SNHLY, CDR2 FYNNEI. CDR3 protein: CASIPGLPRSGTAEETQYF. In DNA form, the CDR3 reads TGTGCCAGCATTCCCGGCCTGCCAAGATCCGGGACAGCTGAAGAGACCCAGTACTTC. The entire variable domain, with the rest obtained from reference TRBV2 and TRBJ2-5, is as follows: EPEVTQTPSHQVTQMGQEVILRCVPISNHLYFYWYRQILGQKVEFLVSFYNNEISEKSEIFDDQFSVERPDGSNFTLKIRSTKLEDSAMYFCASIPGLPRSGTAEETQYFGPGTRLLVL.

The chain links TRBV9 to TRBJ2-3; D tentatively fits TRBD1 or TRBD2 (5 bases each). The germline gives CDR1 SGDLS, CDR2 YYNGEE. Deletions cut 4 bases from V and 4 bases from J, with 16 bases between. The length of the CDR3 is 15 residues. The CDR3 DNA is TGTGCCAGCAGCCTCGGGACCGCACGGTCAGATACGCAGTATTTT. Encoded protein: CASSLGTARSDTQYF.

This clonotype was recorded many times. This chain links TRBV25-1 with TRBJ2-1, with 8 bases fitting TRBD2. Germline assignment: CDR1 MGHDK and CDR2 SYGVNS. CDR3 size: 14 residues. Losses at the gene ends were 2 bases for V and 8 bases for J; bases not matched to a gene: 5. The CDR3 sequence: CASSEPGGSDEQFF. CDR3 sequence (DNA): TGTGCCAGCAGTGAACCGGGGGGGTCAGATGAGCAGTTCTTC. The full variable domain, with the rest looked up from reference TRBV25-1 and TRBJ2-1, is EADIYQTPRYLVIGTGKKITLECSQTMGHDKMYWYQQDPGMELHLIHYSYGVNSTEKGDLSSESTVSRIRTEHFPLTLESARPSHTSQYLCASSEPGGSDEQFFGPGTRLTVL.

The chain links TRBV6-5 to TRBJ2-7; D may be TRBD1 or TRBD2 (5 bases each). The ends were cut back, 4 bases at V and 2 bases at J, with 12 bases in the middle. Germline lookup yields CDR1 MNHEY and CDR2 SVGAGI. This CDR3 comprises 14 residues. The CDR3 DNA reads as TGTGCCAGCAGTTTCGGGGCAGCCCCCTACGAGCAGTACTTC. It encodes CASSFGAAPYEQYF.

The chain has TRBV2 and TRBJ1-6; no reliable D call. Germline values: CDR1 SNHLY, CDR2 FYNNEI. The CDR3 is 13 amino acids. V was clipped by 9 bases and J by 10 bases, with 16 bases between them. CDR3 sequence (DNA): TGTGCCAGGGGAACGGAGGAAGGGTCACCCCTCCACTTT. The encoded protein is CARGTEEGSPLHF.

This clonotype was detected only a few times. The chain carries TRBV7-2 and TRBJ2-6, with TRBD1 matching 9 bases. Unmatched junction bases numbered 3, after V lost 1 base and J lost 2 bases. Germline-derived CDR1 and CDR2 are SGHTA and FQGNSA. The CDR3 sequence is 17 residues long. The CDR3 coding sequence is TGTGCCAGCAGCTTAGATTGGACAGGGGCTGGGGCCAACGTCCTGACTTTC. Amino acid sequence: CASSLDWTGAGANVLTF.

V is TRBV6-2 or TRBV6-3 and J is TRBJ2-5; D not certain. The J call is uncertain, as TRBJ2-1 better fits the DNA end. Germline V gene sequence: CDR1 MNHEY, CDR2 SVGEGT. The CDR3 totals 14 residues. The CDR3 reads CASSYSSLYNEQFF. DNA of the CDR3: TGTGCCAGCAGTTACTCGTCACTCTACAATGAGCAGTTCTTC.

The rearrangement joins TRBV7-2 to TRBJ2-1; 11 bases are shared with TRBD2. The CDR3 contains 15 residues. Germline V gene data show CDR1 as SGHTA and CDR2 as FQGNSA. The V and J ends lost 5 bases and 8 bases, in that order; junction bases with no gene match: 8. As DNA, the CDR3 is TGTGCCAGCAGCACAACTAGCGGGAGTCTGGATGAGCAGTTCTTC. The encoded protein is CASSTTSGSLDEQFF.

The rearrangement links TRBV5-1 to TRBJ2-7; D may be TRBD2 (5 bases). CDR3 length equals 14 residues. Trimming left V 0 bases short and J 2 bases short, with 9 bases between. Per germline, CDR1 SGHRS and CDR2 YFSETQ. DNA for the CDR3: TGCGCCAGCAGCTTGGGAGGGATTCCCTACGAGCAGTACTTC. This codes for CASSLGGIPYEQYF.

The J gene is TRBJ1-6, the V gene TRBV6-1; 9 nucleotides match TRBD1. The CDR3 has 17 residues. V lost 3 bases to trimming and J lost 6 bases; unmatched junction nucleotides: 9. The V gene's germline CDR1 is MNHNS and CDR2 SASEGT. CDR3 DNA sequence: TGTGCCAGCAGTGATACCGGGACAGGGACGCTTAATTCACCCCTCCACTTT. This gives the protein CASSDTGTGTLNSPLHF.

The CDR3 DNA reads as TGTGCCAGCCAACCTTTTGCCCAGGGACCTAATTCACCCCTCCACTTT. Protein: CASQPFAQGPNSPLHF. The genes are TRBV27 and TRBJ1-6; possible D gene TRBD1, 5 bases. Germline values: CDR1 MNHEY, CDR2 SMNVEV (reference sequence). V dropped 8 bases and J dropped 6 bases, with 20 bases sitting between them. The CDR3 runs to 16 residues.

This clonotype was found a few times. The chain joins TRBV7-8 to TRBJ2-2; D might be TRBD2 (5 bases). Germline loops: CDR1 SGHVS, CDR2 FQNEAQ. The CDR3 loop spans 16 amino acids. The V and J ends lost 2 bases and 4 bases respectively, with 14 bases between them. The CDR3: CASSLRETWSTGELFF. Here the CDR3 DNA reads TGTGCCAGCAGCTTACGGGAAACATGGAGCACCGGGGAGCTGTTTTTT.

This chain links TRBV11-3 with TRBJ1-3; no firm D call. Trimming stripped 7 bases from V and 1 base from J, with 14 bases between. The CDR3 is 15 amino acids. Germline CDR1 is SGHNT and CDR2 is YENEEA. The CDR3 reads CASTNPLASGNTIYF. CDR3 bases: TGTGCCAGCACCAACCCGCTGGCGTCTGGAAACACCATATATTTT.

This clonotype was detected a few times. The rearrangement links TRBV12-3 or TRBV12-4 to TRBJ2-7, with D tentatively TRBD1 (5 bases). Trimming took 4 bases from V and 2 from J, leaving 12 bases between them. The CDR3 sequence is 14 residues long. CDR3 residues: CASSSPQGTYEQYF. CDR3 sequence (DNA): TGTGCCAGCAGTTCCCCTCAGGGAACCTACGAGCAGTACTTC.

V is TRBV7-3 and J is TRBJ2-7; TRBD1 is a possible D gene (6 bases). From germline, CDR1 is SGHTA and CDR2 FQGTGA. V was pared by 3 bases and J by 2 bases, with 11 bases between. The CDR3 extends over 14 amino acids. The CDR3: CASSLVRGAYEQYF. CDR3 nucleotides: TGTGCCAGCAGCTTGGTCAGGGGTGCCTACGAGCAGTACTTC.

This sequence joins TRBV12-5 and TRBJ1-2; D unresolved. From germline, CDR1 is LGHNT and CDR2 FRNRAP. The CDR3 is 12 amino acids. The CDR3 DNA is TGTGCCAGCAGTTTAGGAATCAGTGGCTACACCTTC. It encodes CASSLGISGYTF.

The DNA of the CDR3 is TGTGCCAGTAGTAACCCGGGTAACTATGGCTACACCTTC. As protein: CASSNPGNYGYTF. The chain joins TRBV19 to TRBJ1-2; D unclear. CDR1 is LNHDA, CDR2 SQIVND, per germline (reference sequence). The CDR3 runs to 13 residues. Trimming removed 4 bases from V and 1 base from J, with 7 bases in between.

The chain carries TRBV30 and TRBJ1-5; D not certain. CDR3 length: 17 amino acids. Germline CDR1 GTSNPN, CDR2 SVGIG (reference sequence). The V and J ends lost 0 bases and 7 bases respectively, with 22 bases between them. DNA for the CDR3: TGTGCCTGGAGTGTATCTCGGACCTCGACGGTAGGGCAGCCCCAGCATTTT. Protein product: CAWSVSRTSTVGQPQHF.

The J gene is TRBJ2-5, the V gene TRBV6-5; D uncertain. The V gene lost 7 bases and the J gene lost 0 bases, with 6 bases spanning the gap. There are 12 residues in the CDR3. CDR1 MNHEY and CDR2 SVGAGI come from the germline V gene. The CDR3: CASTRYQETQYF. CDR3 nucleotides: TGTGCCAGCACCCGGTACCAAGAGACCCAGTACTTC.

This clonotype has a single count. The chain has TRBV19 and TRBJ2-1; unclear D gene. Deletions cut 7 bases from V and 0 bases from J, with 13 bases between. Per the germline V gene, CDR1 is LNHDA and CDR2 is SQIVND (reference sequence). The CDR3 covers 15 residues. The CDR3 region is CASTYSPSSYNEQFF. The CDR3 DNA is TGTGCCAGTACTTACTCCCCCTCCTCCTACAATGAGCAGTTCTTC.

This clonotype was detected a few times. V usage is TRBV6-1 and J usage is TRBJ2-5; the D gene is possibly TRBD2 (5 bases). The CDR3 covers 13 residues. V was shortened by 0 bases and J by 4 bases, with 6 bases between the two germline ends. Germline V gene lookup returns CDR1 MNHNS and CDR2 SASEGT. CDR3 amino acids: CASSEAEGETQYF. The DNA for the CDR3 is TGTGCCAGCAGTGAAGCCGAGGGAGAGACCCAGTACTTC.

The chain is built from TRBV2 and TRBJ2-1, with TRBD1 identical over 7 bases. V trimming: 9 bases; J trimming: 8 bases; junction bases outside the gene matches: 16. This CDR3 is 15 amino acids long. Per germline, CDR1 SNHLY and CDR2 FYNNEI. The CDR3, as DNA: TGTGCCAGATCCCTTCGGGACAGTAGGATCGATGAGCAGTTCTTC. Protein: CARSLRDSRIDEQFF.

V and J are TRBV30 and TRBJ1-4, with D tentatively TRBD1 (5 bases). This CDR3 comprises 14 residues. The germline V gene has CDR1 GTSNPN and CDR2 SVGIG (reference sequence). The ends were cut back, 1 base at V and 11 bases at J, with 17 bases in the middle. CDR3 amino acids: CAWSGSALRGKLFF. The CDR3 DNA is TGTGCCTGGAGTGGGTCGGCCTTACGGGGGAAACTGTTTTTT.

This clonotype was seen at least ten times. The genes are TRBV7-2 and TRBJ2-7; D gene unclear. CDR3 size: 14 residues. The germline V gene encodes CDR1 SGHTA and CDR2 FQGNSA. The germline V and J ends were trimmed by 2 bases and 2 bases, with 10 bases remaining between them. CDR3 sequence: CASSLTGSAYEQYF. Written as DNA, the CDR3 is TGTGCCAGCAGCTTAACTGGATCCGCCTACGAGCAGTACTTC.

This clonotype is a singleton in its sample. The chain is built from TRBV24-1 and TRBJ2-1, with TRBD2 matching over 9 bases. J lost 4 bases, V lost 4 bases, and 7 bases had no gene match. From germline, CDR1 is KGHDR and CDR2 SFDVKD. The CDR3 is made up of 16 amino acids. The CDR3 is CATSDQTSGLYNEQFF. The CDR3 bases are TGTGCCACCAGTGACCAGACTAGCGGTCTTTACAATGAGCAGTTCTTC.

The rearrangement joins TRBV5-8 to TRBJ2-7, with a possible D match to TRBD2 (6 bases). In germline, CDR1 is SGHTS, CDR2 YDEGEE. The CDR3 loop spans 15 amino acids. V lost 3 bases, J lost 2 bases, and 15 bases lay in between. CDR3 nucleotide sequence: TGTGCCAGCAGCTACGCCGGGACTGCGACCTACGAGCAGTACTTC. This translates into CASSYAGTATYEQYF.

This clonotype was seen more than once but under ten times. A junction end diverges from the germline sequence, so it may reflect a read error. V usage is TRBV5-1 and J usage is TRBJ2-1; 7 bases map to TRBD2. From germline, CDR1 is SGHRS and CDR2 YFSETQ. This CDR3 contains 16 residues. In DNA, the CDR3 is TGTGCCAGCAGCTTGGCCGTCAGCGGGATAGGCGATGAGCAGTTCTTC. It specifies CASSLAVSGIGDEQFF.

The chain has TRBV6-6 and TRBJ2-7; 8 bases are a match to TRBD2. Germline lookup yields CDR1 MNHNY and CDR2 SVGAGI (reference sequence). V was pared by 6 bases and J by 3 bases, with 7 bases of the junction left unmatched. This CDR3 is 14 amino acids long. This CDR3 is CASRGTSEFYEQYF. CDR3 sequence (DNA): TGTGCCAGCAGGGGGACTAGTGAGTTCTACGAGCAGTACTTC.

The rearrangement joins TRBV7-9 to TRBJ2-7; the D gene is possibly TRBD1 (5 bases). Trimming left V 5 bases short and J 5 bases short, with 22 bases between. The CDR3 sequence is 16 residues long. The V gene's germline CDR1 is SEHNR and CDR2 FQNEAQ (reference sequence). The CDR3 here is CASSQGFRQLIDEQYF. The CDR3 nucleotides read TGTGCCAGCAGCCAAGGCTTCCGACAGCTCATCGACGAGCAGTACTTC. The complete variable domain, with remaining parts taken from reference TRBV7-9 and TRBJ2-7, reads DTGVSQNPRHKITKRGQNVTFRCDPISEHNRLYWYRQTLGQGPEFLTYFQNEAQLEKSRLLSDRFSAERPKGSFSTLEIQRTEQGDSAMYLCASSQGFRQLIDEQYFGPGTRLTVT.

This sequence joins TRBV2 and TRBJ2-5; 7 positions match TRBD1. CDR1 and CDR2 (germline): SNHLY, FYNNEI. Trimming cost V 4 bases and J 5 bases; bases outside gene matches: 4. The CDR3 contains 13 residues. CDR3 nucleotide sequence: TGTGCCAGCAGTGCACAGACAGGGGAGACCCAGTACTTC. Translation: CASSAQTGETQYF.